Listed here are 5 T cell receptor beta chains from one sample, sequenced in a study of molecular identifiers for immune sequencing clone quantification. TCRdb processed the PCR reads anew with MiXCR; each CDR3 protein has one entry. The sample consists of roughly 320,000 distinct CDR3 sequences, 24% of them appearing once. The specimen sequenced was naive CD8+ T cells from blood, with Jurkat cell RNA spiked in. Subset specified: FACS-sorted CD8+CD4-CCR7+CD45RA+ naive T cells. The receptors stem from a human donor in good health. Some libraries in this study had Jurkat cell RNA spiked in.

Only a few counts were recorded for this clonotype. This chain uses TRBV15 with TRBJ1-5; D ambiguous. V was pared by 0 bases and J by 2 bases, with 8 bases between. CDR1 is LNHNV, CDR2 YYDKDF, per germline (reference sequence). This CDR3 has 15 residues. CDR3 DNA sequence: TGTGCCACCAGCAGAGATATGGGGTGCAATCAGCCCCAGCATTTT. Its translation is CATSRDMGCNQPQHF.

In its sample, this clonotype was seen many times. The chain uses TRBV2 and TRBJ2-2; D uncertain. CDR3 length: 13 amino acids. Germline V gene sequence: CDR1 SNHLY, CDR2 FYNNEI. V was cut by 4 bases and J by 1 base, with 4 bases left in between. CDR3 sequence: CASSGENTGELFF. In DNA, the CDR3 is TGTGCCAGCAGTGGGGAGAACACCGGGGAGCTGTTTTTT.

This chain uses TRBV3-1 with TRBJ1-2; TRBD1 might be the D (5 bases). The CDR3 length is 17 residues. Germline-derived CDR1 and CDR2 are LGHDT and YNNKEL (reference sequence). Between the trimmed V and J ends, which lost 1 base and 6 bases, there was a span of 21 bases. The CDR3 DNA follows: TGTGCCAGCAGCCAAGTAGATGACATGCGGGGCTCCGATGGCTACACCTTC. Its protein product is CASSQVDDMRGSDGYTF.

This clonotype was observed at least ten times. No DNA is shown, since the ends of the CDR3 on it are uncertain; the CDR3 is the one TCRdb lists. CDR3 sequence: CASSFGPGDEQYF. The chain carries TRBV12-3 or TRBV12-4 and TRBJ2-7; the table's TRBD1 call for D was not verified on the DNA. The CDR3 region is 13 residues in length, termini included.

This clonotype was seen more than once but under ten times. The chain recombines TRBV29-1 with TRBJ2-7, with 10 positions matching TRBD1. This CDR3 is 15 amino acids long. V lost 1 base, J lost 2 bases, and 5 bases stayed unmatched. Germline V lookup: CDR1 SQVTM, CDR2 ANQGSEA. The CDR3, as DNA: TGCAGCGTTGAAGTCCCGGGACAGGGGCCCTACGAGCAGTACTTC. Protein product: CSVEVPGQGPYEQYF.